The next 14 T cell receptor beta chains were all read from a single sample in a study of T cell responses to AZD1222 COVID-19 vaccine. Produced via immunoSEQ multiplex PCR; TCRdb's table is partial and in-frame only. The sample has over 110,000 clones; 92% are singletons. Sequenced material: peripheral blood, taken 28 days after the second AZD1222 dose. The source of these receptors is an adult who received the AZD1222 COVID-19 vaccine.

The V call is TRBV2, the J call TRBJ1-1; D not resolved. V was shortened by 7 bases and J by 3 bases, with 6 bases between the two germline ends. The germline gives CDR1 SNHLY, CDR2 FYNNEI. This CDR3 has 11 amino acids. The CDR3 DNA reads TGTGCCAGCACCGCTTACACTGAAGCTTTCTTT. The encoded protein is CASTAYTEAFF.

The chain uses TRBV6-5 and TRBJ2-5, with no clear D. The germline gives CDR1 MNHEY, CDR2 SVGAGI. V lost 4 bases to trimming and J lost 4 bases, with 4 bases between them. The CDR3 has 11 residues. CDR3 nucleotides: TGTGCCAGCAGTTCGACAGAGACCCAGTACTTC. Amino acids: CASSSTETQYF.

This sequence joins TRBV6-5 and TRBJ1-2; 8 nucleotides align to TRBD1. Germline-derived CDR1 and CDR2 are MNHEY and SVGAGI. The CDR3 sequence is 12 residues long. J gave up 6 bases and V 7 bases, and 4 bases lay outside the gene matches. CDR3 in amino acids: CASKGQGNGYTF. CDR3 coding DNA: TGTGCCAGCAAAGGACAGGGAAATGGCTACACCTTC.

The gene calls are TRBV7-9 and TRBJ2-2, with 7 nucleotides matching TRBD2. Losses at the gene ends were 3 bases for V and 3 bases for J; bases not matched to a gene: 7. The germline gives CDR1 SEHNR, CDR2 FQNEAQ (reference sequence). This CDR3 is 16 amino acids long. CDR3 amino acids: CASSLLAGVDTGELFF. The CDR3 nucleotides read TGTGCCAGCAGCTTGCTGGCGGGAGTAGACACCGGGGAGCTGTTTTTT.

This chain joins TRBV2 and TRBJ1-2; possible D gene TRBD1, 6 bases. V lost 3 bases, J lost 7 bases, and 9 bases lay in between. The CDR3 is 12 amino acids. Germline values: CDR1 SNHLY, CDR2 FYNNEI. The CDR3 DNA sequence: TGTGCCAGCAGTGAGGGGGGCGCTGGCTACACCTTC. It translates to CASSEGGAGYTF.

This sequence joins TRBV6-4 and TRBJ1-5; D gene unclear. The germline gives CDR1 MRHNA, CDR2 SNTAGT. V was pared by 4 bases and J by 4 bases, with 2 bases between. There are 11 residues in the CDR3. CDR3 amino acids: CASSGNQPQHF. CDR3 sequence (DNA): TGTGCCAGCAGTGGAAATCAGCCCCAGCATTTT.

This clone was counted once. V gene TRBV29-1 combines with J gene TRBJ1-4; D unresolved. The V and J ends lost 5 bases and 10 bases respectively, with 17 bases between them. The CDR3 loop spans 13 amino acids. Germline V gene data show CDR1 as SQVTM and CDR2 as ANQGSEA. The CDR3 sequence: CSVQPTPIGKLFF. The CDR3 region has the DNA TGCAGCGTTCAACCCACCCCTATAGGAAAACTGTTTTTT.

This chain connects TRBV11-2 to TRBJ2-7; 8 bases agree with TRBD2. CDR1 SGHAT and CDR2 FQNNGV come from the germline V gene. V was clipped by 4 bases and J by 7 bases; unmatched bases: 12. This CDR3 comprises 15 residues. The CDR3 region is CASSSGLLIAGEQYF. The CDR3 nucleotides read TGTGCCAGCAGCTCCGGTTTGTTGATAGCGGGGGAGCAGTACTTC.

The table lists this clone with a count of one. The chain has TRBV6-5 and TRBJ2-2; maybe TRBD2 (6 bases). There are 14 residues in the CDR3. CDR1 and CDR2 from the germline V gene are MNHEY and SVGAGI. V lost 2 bases and J lost 7, with 11 bases in between. The CDR3 protein is CASSYGREVGELFF. CDR3 DNA sequence: TGTGCCAGCAGTTACGGCAGGGAGGTCGGGGAGCTGTTTTTT.

The rearrangement links TRBV12-3 or TRBV12-4 to TRBJ1-5; 9 bases match TRBD1. V trimming: 6 bases; J trimming: 8 bases; junction bases outside the gene matches: 2. There are 12 residues in the CDR3. CDR3 sequence: CASSRDREPQHF. The CDR3 nucleotides are TGTGCCAGCAGCCGGGACAGGGAGCCCCAGCATTTT.

The DNA of the CDR3 is TGCGCCAGCAGCTTTTTTCCAGGGGGCGAGAAAGCTTTCTTT. Its protein is CASSFFPGGEKAFF. J is TRBJ1-1 and V is TRBV5-1; TRBD1 agrees at 8 bases. The CDR3 contains 14 residues. V lost 2 bases and J lost 9; bases outside the gene matches: 9. Germline CDR1 reads SGHRS; CDR2 reads YFSETQ.

The V and J genes are TRBV7-9 and TRBJ2-5; 7 bases fit TRBD2. V lost 4 bases to trimming and J lost 3 bases; unmatched junction nucleotides: 11. The length of the CDR3 is 16 residues. In germline, CDR1 is SEHNR, CDR2 FQNEAQ (reference sequence). The CDR3 nucleotides read TGTGCCAGCAGCTCAGGAGGGGAGGGGAAAAAAGAGACCCAGTACTTC. This sequence encodes CASSSGGEGKKETQYF.

The V gene is TRBV10-3, the J gene TRBJ2-2, with a tentative D call TRBD2 (6 bases). V was clipped by 10 bases and J by 2 bases, with 14 bases between them. The CDR3 consists of 14 residues. The germline V gene encodes CDR1 ENHRY and CDR2 SYGVKD. The CDR3: CATHVGGNTGELFF. DNA of the CDR3: TGTGCCACCCACGTGGGGGGAAACACCGGGGAGCTGTTTTTT.

The V call is TRBV18, the J call TRBJ1-1, with D unclear. Germline-derived CDR1 and CDR2 are KGHSH and LQKENI. V was shortened by 5 bases and J by 1 base, with 8 bases between the two germline ends. This CDR3 is 13 amino acids long. The CDR3 DNA reads as TGTGCCAGCTCAGCCGACTGGAACACTGAAGCTTTCTTT. Its protein product is CASSADWNTEAFF.